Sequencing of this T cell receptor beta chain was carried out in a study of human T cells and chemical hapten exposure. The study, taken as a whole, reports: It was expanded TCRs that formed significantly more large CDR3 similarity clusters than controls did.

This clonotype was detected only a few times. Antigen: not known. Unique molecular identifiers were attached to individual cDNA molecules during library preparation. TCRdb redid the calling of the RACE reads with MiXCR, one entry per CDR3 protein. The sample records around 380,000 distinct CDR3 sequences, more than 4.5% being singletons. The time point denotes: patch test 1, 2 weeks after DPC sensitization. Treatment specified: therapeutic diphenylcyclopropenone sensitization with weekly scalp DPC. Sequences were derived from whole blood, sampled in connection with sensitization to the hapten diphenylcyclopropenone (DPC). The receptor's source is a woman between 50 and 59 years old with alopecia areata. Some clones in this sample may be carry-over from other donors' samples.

The CDR3 loop reads CASSPRGGQNNSPLHF. In DNA, the CDR3 is TGTGCCAGCAGCCCCAGGGGGGGGCAGAATAATTCACCCCTCCACTTT. The chain employs TRBV7-2 and TRBJ1-6; TRBD1 aligns across 7 bases. The length of the CDR3 is 16 residues. Trimming removed 5 bases from V and 5 bases from J; junction bases left unmatched: 9. The germline V gene has CDR1 SGHTA and CDR2 FQGNSA.